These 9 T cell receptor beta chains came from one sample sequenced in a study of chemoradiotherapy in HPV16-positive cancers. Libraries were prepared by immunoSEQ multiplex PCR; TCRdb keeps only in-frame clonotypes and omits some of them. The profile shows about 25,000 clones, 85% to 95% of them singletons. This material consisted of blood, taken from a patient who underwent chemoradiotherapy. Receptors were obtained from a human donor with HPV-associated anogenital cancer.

The CDR3 here is CASSLGTGGTDTQYF. The DNA of the CDR3 is TGTGCCAGCAGCTTAGGGACGGGTGGCACAGATACGCAGTATTTT. The V and J genes are TRBV11-2 and TRBJ2-3; the D is unclear. The germline gives CDR1 SGHAT, CDR2 FQNNGV. This CDR3 is built from 15 residues. V lost 1 base and J 1 base, leaving 9 bases between the germline ends.

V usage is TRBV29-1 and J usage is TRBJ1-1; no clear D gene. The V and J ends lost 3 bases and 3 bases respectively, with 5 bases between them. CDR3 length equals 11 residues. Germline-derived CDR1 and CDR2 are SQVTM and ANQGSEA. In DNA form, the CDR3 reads TGCAGCGTTGATGCGTACACTGAAGCTTTCTTT. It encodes CSVDAYTEAFF.

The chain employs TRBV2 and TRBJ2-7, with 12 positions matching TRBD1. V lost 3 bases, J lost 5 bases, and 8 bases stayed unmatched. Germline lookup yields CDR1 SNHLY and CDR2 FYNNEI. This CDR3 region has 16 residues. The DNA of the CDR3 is TGTGCCAGCAGTGACCCCGGGACAGGGGGCTACGACGAGCAGTACTTC. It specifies CASSDPGTGGYDEQYF. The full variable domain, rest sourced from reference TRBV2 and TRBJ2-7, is EPEVTQTPSHQVTQMGQEVILRCVPISNHLYFYWYRQILGQKVEFLVSFYNNEISEKSEIFDDQFSVERPDGSNFTLKIRSTKLEDSAMYFCASSDPGTGGYDEQYFGPGTRLTVT.

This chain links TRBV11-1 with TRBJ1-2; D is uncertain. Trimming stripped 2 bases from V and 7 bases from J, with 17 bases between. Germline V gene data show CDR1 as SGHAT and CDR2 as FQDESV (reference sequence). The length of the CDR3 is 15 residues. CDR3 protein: CASSLTRSQSGGYTF. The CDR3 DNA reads TGTGCCAGCAGCTTAACACGGAGCCAAAGCGGTGGCTACACCTTC.

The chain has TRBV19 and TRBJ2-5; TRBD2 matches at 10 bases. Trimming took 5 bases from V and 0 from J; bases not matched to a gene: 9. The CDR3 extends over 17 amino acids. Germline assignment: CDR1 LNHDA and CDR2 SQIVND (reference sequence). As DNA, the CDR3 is TGTGCCAGTAGTGCGACCCGGCTAGCGGGGGACCAAGAGACCCAGTACTTC. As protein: CASSATRLAGDQETQYF.

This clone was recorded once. CDR3 sequence (DNA): TGTGCCATCAGTGACTCCGGGACAGGAGTTGAAAAACTGTTTTTT. It codes for CAISDSGTGVEKLFF. The rearrangement joins TRBV10-3 to TRBJ1-4, with 8 bases matching TRBD1. Germline values: CDR1 ENHRY, CDR2 SYGVKD. V shed 3 bases, J shed 7 bases, and the junction held 7 bases outside the gene matches. The CDR3 has 15 amino acids.

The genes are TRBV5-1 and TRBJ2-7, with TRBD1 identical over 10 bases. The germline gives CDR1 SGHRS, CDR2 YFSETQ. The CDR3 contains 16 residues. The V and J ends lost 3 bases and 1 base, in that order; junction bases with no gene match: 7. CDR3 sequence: CASSSGTGDISYEQYF. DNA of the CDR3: TGCGCCAGCAGCTCGGGGACAGGGGATATATCCTACGAGCAGTACTTC.

Written as DNA, the CDR3 is TGTGCCAGCAGCTTATCCCGGGACTACGAGCAGTACTTC. This translates into CASSLSRDYEQYF. J is TRBJ2-7 and V is TRBV7-2; a possible D gene is TRBD2 (5 bases). CDR1 SGHTA and CDR2 FQGNSA come from the germline V gene. The CDR3 totals 13 residues. Trimming removed 2 bases from V and 3 bases from J, with 8 bases in between.

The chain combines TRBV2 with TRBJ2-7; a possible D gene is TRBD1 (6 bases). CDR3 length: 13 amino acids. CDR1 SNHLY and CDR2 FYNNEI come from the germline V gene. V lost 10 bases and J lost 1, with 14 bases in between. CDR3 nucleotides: TGTGCCACCGATACAGGGCTATCCTACGAGCAGTACTTC. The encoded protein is CATDTGLSYEQYF. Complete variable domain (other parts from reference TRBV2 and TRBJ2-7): EPEVTQTPSHQVTQMGQEVILRCVPISNHLYFYWYRQILGQKVEFLVSFYNNEISEKSEIFDDQFSVERPDGSNFTLKIRSTKLEDSAMYFCATDTGLSYEQYFGPGTRLTVT.